The rows below give T cell receptor beta chains drawn from one sample of a study of blood T cell repertoires in COVID-19. The assay was immunoSEQ multiplex PCR, and TCRdb's table has in-frame clones only and misses some. The table records a few hundred thousand clones, 75% to 90% of them present only once. Sequencing was done on a sample of peripheral blood. The receptors come from an older woman with COVID-19, enrolled during active disease. The CDR3 runs from the conserved cysteine through the conserved F or W. The order of the fields is V gene, D gene, clone size, J gene, CDR3 protein, CDR3 DNA. A D gene is named only where the DNA matches it firmly. Rows may omit the clone size; those that give it use once, few, many or a size class.

V gene: TRBV15; D gene: TRBD2; clone size: -; J gene: TRBJ2-1; CDR3 protein: CATSRLAGGPKFF; CDR3 DNA: TGTGCCACCAGCAGACTAGCGGGGGGGCCTAAGTTCTTC
V gene: TRBV30; D gene: TRBD2; clone size: -; J gene: TRBJ2-3; CDR3 protein: CAWTPSGGTDTQYF; CDR3 DNA: TGTGCCTGGACGCCTAGCGGGGGCACAGATACGCAGTATTTT
V gene: TRBV4-2; D gene: TRBD1; clone size: -; J gene: TRBJ2-3; CDR3 protein: CASSQGTGSTDTQYF; CDR3 DNA: TGTGCCAGCAGCCAAGGGACAGGAAGCACAGATACGCAGTATTTT
V gene: TRBV4-1; D gene: TRBD2; clone size: few; J gene: TRBJ2-1; CDR3 protein: CASSQAGGNEQFF; CDR3 DNA: TGCGCCAGCAGCCAAGCGGGGGGGAATGAGCAGTTCTTC
V gene: TRBV7-3; D gene: -; clone size: -; J gene: TRBJ1-1; CDR3 protein: CASSARSGSEAFF; CDR3 DNA: TGTGCCAGCAGCGCCAGATCGGGGAGTGAAGCTTTCTTT
V gene: TRBV5-6; D gene: -; clone size: -; J gene: TRBJ2-4; CDR3 protein: CASSLAGHGGLNIQYF; CDR3 DNA: TGTGCCAGCAGCTTAGCTGGACACGGCGGTCTAAACATTCAGTACTTC
V gene: TRBV10-3; D gene: TRBD2; clone size: -; J gene: TRBJ2-5; CDR3 protein: CATASGGQETQYF; CDR3 DNA: TGTGCCACCGCCTCGGGGGGGCAAGAGACCCAGTACTTC
V gene: TRBV29-1; D gene: -; clone size: -; J gene: TRBJ2-3; CDR3 protein: CSAKTHSMRGTDTQYF; CDR3 DNA: TGCAGCGCCAAAACCCACTCCATGCGGGGCACAGATACGCAGTATTTT
V gene: TRBV27; D gene: -; clone size: -; J gene: TRBJ2-3; CDR3 protein: CASSLRGTDTQYF; CDR3 DNA: TGTGCCAGCAGCCTCCGGGGCACAGATACGCAGTATTTT
V gene: TRBV5-5; D gene: -; clone size: few; J gene: TRBJ1-2; CDR3 protein: CASSQSRSPSGYTF; CDR3 DNA: TGTGCCAGCAGTCAAAGTCGGTCCCCAAGTGGCTACACCTTC
V gene: TRBV3-1/TRBV3-2; D gene: -; clone size: -; J gene: TRBJ2-5; CDR3 protein: CASSQEGAGEETQYF; CDR3 DNA: TGTGCCAGCAGCCAAGAGGGAGCAGGCGAAGAGACCCAGTACTTC
V gene: TRBV6-2/TRBV6-3; D gene: TRBD1; clone size: few; J gene: TRBJ1-2; CDR3 protein: CASSPPGTGNGYTF; CDR3 DNA: TGTGCCAGCAGTCCCCCCGGGACAGGGAATGGCTACACCTTC
V gene: TRBV2; D gene: -; clone size: -; J gene: TRBJ1-5; CDR3 protein: CASSPRVREVQPQHF; CDR3 DNA: TGTGCCAGCAGTCCCAGGGTAAGGGAGGTTCAGCCCCAGCATTTT
V gene: TRBV7-9; D gene: -; clone size: -; J gene: TRBJ1-1; CDR3 protein: CASYYGQGLNTEAFF; CDR3 DNA: TGTGCCAGCTACTACGGGCAGGGATTGAACACTGAAGCTTTCTTT
V gene: TRBV10-3; D gene: TRBD1; clone size: -; J gene: TRBJ1-1; CDR3 protein: CAIWDRGLGNTEAFF; CDR3 DNA: TGTGCCATTTGGGACAGGGGGCTTGGGAACACTGAAGCTTTCTTT
V gene: TRBV3-1/TRBV3-2; D gene: -; clone size: -; J gene: TRBJ2-1; CDR3 protein: CASSQRRNNEQFF; CDR3 DNA: TGTGCCAGCAGCCAAAGGAGGAACAATGAGCAGTTCTTC
V gene: TRBV20-1; D gene: TRBD1; clone size: -; J gene: TRBJ1-2; CDR3 protein: CSASSGQGAGIGGYTF; CDR3 DNA: TGCAGTGCTAGTTCGGGACAGGGGGCGGGAATAGGTGGCTACACCTTC
V gene: TRBV7-3; D gene: -; clone size: -; J gene: TRBJ2-1; CDR3 protein: CASSLLLSPYNEQFF; CDR3 DNA: TGTGCCAGCAGCTTACTCCTATCCCCCTACAATGAGCAGTTCTTC
V gene: TRBV6-5; D gene: -; clone size: few; J gene: TRBJ2-5; CDR3 protein: CASSYTTSGEETQYF; CDR3 DNA: TGTGCCAGCAGTTACACCACCTCGGGGGAAGAGACCCAGTACTTC
V gene: TRBV7-2; D gene: TRBD2; clone size: -; J gene: TRBJ2-5; CDR3 protein: CASSLGLAGRETQYF; CDR3 DNA: TGTGCCAGCAGCTTAGGCCTAGCGGGCCGTGAGACCCAGTACTTC
V gene: TRBV11-1; D gene: -; clone size: -; J gene: TRBJ2-3; CDR3 protein: CASSQRFTDTQYF; CDR3 DNA: TGTGCCAGCAGCCAACGGTTCACAGATACGCAGTATTTT
V gene: TRBV30; D gene: TRBD1; clone size: -; J gene: TRBJ1-2; CDR3 protein: CAWSENRDREGSNYGYTF; CDR3 DNA: TGTGCCTGGAGCGAAAACCGGGACAGGGAAGGGTCTAACTATGGCTACACCTTC
V gene: TRBV6-2/TRBV6-3; D gene: -; clone size: -; J gene: TRBJ1-2; CDR3 protein: CASSLTAGGYTF; CDR3 DNA: TGTGCCAGCAGCCTTACAGCTGGAGGCTACACCTTC
V gene: TRBV7-2; D gene: -; clone size: -; J gene: TRBJ2-1; CDR3 protein: CASSLAASNEQFF; CDR3 DNA: TGTGCCAGCAGCTTGGCGGCCTCCAATGAGCAGTTCTTC
V gene: TRBV7-2; D gene: TRBD1; clone size: -; J gene: TRBJ1-4; CDR3 protein: CASSPQGAREKLFF; CDR3 DNA: TGTGCCAGCAGCCCGCAGGGGGCGAGGGAAAAACTGTTTTTT
V gene: TRBV28; D gene: -; clone size: -; J gene: TRBJ1-2; CDR3 protein: CASIGQYYGYTF; CDR3 DNA: TGTGCCAGCATCGGACAGTATTATGGCTACACCTTC
V gene: TRBV27; D gene: TRBD2; clone size: -; J gene: TRBJ2-5; CDR3 protein: CASRLAGGETQYF; CDR3 DNA: TGTGCCAGCAGACTAGCGGGGGGAGAGACCCAGTACTTC
V gene: TRBV7-3; D gene: -; clone size: -; J gene: TRBJ1-5; CDR3 protein: CASSLTSRNQPQHF; CDR3 DNA: TGTGCCAGCAGCTTAACAAGCCGCAATCAGCCCCAGCATTTT
V gene: TRBV7-9; D gene: -; clone size: -; J gene: TRBJ1-3; CDR3 protein: CASSFQQAGNTIYF; CDR3 DNA: TGTGCCAGCAGCTTTCAACAGGCTGGAAACACCATATATTTT
V gene: TRBV2; D gene: -; clone size: -; J gene: TRBJ1-6; CDR3 protein: CASSVSRWSPLHF; CDR3 DNA: TGTGCCAGCAGCGTCTCCAGGTGGTCACCCCTCCACTTT
V gene: TRBV2; D gene: -; clone size: few; J gene: TRBJ2-1; CDR3 protein: CASSGLGLVNEQFF; CDR3 DNA: TGTGCCAGCAGTGGACTGGGTCTGGTAAATGAGCAGTTCTTC
V gene: TRBV4-2; D gene: TRBD2; clone size: -; J gene: TRBJ2-7; CDR3 protein: CASSQLAGGSYEQYF; CDR3 DNA: TGTGCCAGCAGCCAGTTAGCGGGGGGATCCTACGAGCAGTACTTC
V gene: TRBV4-1; D gene: TRBD1; clone size: -; J gene: TRBJ1-2; CDR3 protein: CASSQWTGGLYGYTF; CDR3 DNA: TGCGCCAGCAGCCAATGGACAGGGGGCCTCTATGGCTACACCTTC
V gene: TRBV5-1; D gene: -; clone size: -; J gene: TRBJ2-7; CDR3 protein: CASSLAGVPYEQYF; CDR3 DNA: TGCGCCAGCAGCTTGGCGGGGGTTCCCTACGAGCAGTACTTC
V gene: TRBV11-2; D gene: TRBD1; clone size: -; J gene: TRBJ2-1; CDR3 protein: CASSLNRGGEQFF; CDR3 DNA: TGTGCCAGCAGCTTAAACAGGGGTGGTGAGCAGTTCTTC
V gene: TRBV2; D gene: -; clone size: once; J gene: TRBJ1-5; CDR3 protein: CASSERQGYQPQHF; CDR3 DNA: TGTGCCAGCAGTGAACGGCAGGGATATCAGCCCCAGCATTTT
V gene: TRBV11-2; D gene: -; clone size: -; J gene: TRBJ2-5; CDR3 protein: CASSLLVGVETQYF; CDR3 DNA: TGTGCCAGCAGCTTACTAGTTGGAGTAGAGACCCAGTACTTC
V gene: TRBV13; D gene: TRBD1; clone size: -; J gene: TRBJ1-4; CDR3 protein: CASSWGQGREKLFF; CDR3 DNA: TGTGCCAGCAGCTGGGGACAGGGGAGGGAAAAACTGTTTTTT
V gene: TRBV7-2; D gene: -; clone size: -; J gene: TRBJ1-5; CDR3 protein: CASSAEWANQPQHF; CDR3 DNA: TGTGCCAGCAGCGCCGAATGGGCGAATCAGCCCCAGCATTTT
V gene: TRBV11-3; D gene: -; clone size: -; J gene: TRBJ1-1; CDR3 protein: CASSLEVRTEAFF; CDR3 DNA: TGTGCCAGCAGCTTAGAGGTGCGGACTGAAGCTTTCTTT
V gene: TRBV30; D gene: -; clone size: -; J gene: TRBJ1-3; CDR3 protein: CAWTGKSGNTIYF; CDR3 DNA: TGTGCCTGGACAGGGAAGTCTGGAAACACCATATATTTT
V gene: TRBV7-2; D gene: -; clone size: -; J gene: TRBJ1-1; CDR3 protein: CASIPKYGGRSEAFF; CDR3 DNA: TGTGCCAGCATCCCTAAATATGGCGGAAGAAGTGAAGCTTTCTTT
V gene: TRBV5-8; D gene: -; clone size: once; J gene: TRBJ1-5; CDR3 protein: CASRRRETVDSNQPQHF; CDR3 DNA: TGTGCCAGCAGACGTCGGGAGACGGTAGATAGCAATCAGCCCCAGCATTTT
V gene: TRBV3-1/TRBV3-2; D gene: -; clone size: few; J gene: TRBJ1-2; CDR3 protein: CASSQVEYYGYTF; CDR3 DNA: TGTGCCAGCAGCCAAGTGGAGTACTATGGCTACACCTTC
V gene: TRBV7-8; D gene: TRBD2; clone size: -; J gene: TRBJ2-3; CDR3 protein: CASSRGRGADTQYF; CDR3 DNA: TGTGCCAGCAGTAGGGGCCGGGGGGCAGATACGCAGTATTTT
V gene: TRBV19; D gene: TRBD2; clone size: few; J gene: TRBJ2-3; CDR3 protein: CASNELAGFADTQYF; CDR3 DNA: TGTGCCAGCAATGAACTAGCGGGGTTTGCAGATACGCAGTATTTT
V gene: TRBV19; D gene: -; clone size: -; J gene: TRBJ2-7; CDR3 protein: CASSIDTATYEQYF; CDR3 DNA: TGTGCCAGTAGTATCGACACCGCCACCTACGAGCAGTACTTC
V gene: TRBV18; D gene: TRBD1; clone size: once; J gene: TRBJ2-5; CDR3 protein: CASSPRQGAGETQYF; CDR3 DNA: TGTGCCAGCTCGCCGAGACAGGGGGCGGGAGAGACCCAGTACTTC
V gene: TRBV7-7; D gene: TRBD1; clone size: -; J gene: TRBJ2-3; CDR3 protein: CASSSGTVNTDTQYF; CDR3 DNA: TGTGCCAGCAGTTCAGGGACAGTAAACACAGATACGCAGTATTTT
V gene: TRBV11-3; D gene: TRBD1; clone size: -; J gene: TRBJ2-1; CDR3 protein: CASSLLQGNEQFF; CDR3 DNA: TGTGCCAGCAGCTTATTACAGGGGAATGAGCAGTTCTTC
V gene: TRBV19; D gene: TRBD2; clone size: -; J gene: TRBJ2-3; CDR3 protein: CASDSGGATDTQYF; CDR3 DNA: TGTGCCAGTGATAGCGGGGGAGCCACAGATACGCAGTATTTT
V gene: TRBV12-5; D gene: -; clone size: many; J gene: TRBJ1-5; CDR3 protein: CASGWGGGDQPQHF; CDR3 DNA: TGTGCTAGTGGTTGGGGAGGGGGGGATCAGCCCCAGCATTTT
V gene: TRBV7-3; D gene: -; clone size: -; J gene: TRBJ1-1; CDR3 protein: CASSSETNTEAFF; CDR3 DNA: TGTGCCAGCAGCTCCGAGACTAACACTGAAGCTTTCTTT
V gene: TRBV15; D gene: TRBD2; clone size: -; J gene: TRBJ2-1; CDR3 protein: CATSRGGVLRGGDNEQFF; CDR3 DNA: TGTGCCACCAGCAGAGGTGGCGTTTTGCGCGGGGGAGACAATGAGCAGTTCTTC
V gene: TRBV18; D gene: TRBD1; clone size: -; J gene: TRBJ2-3; CDR3 protein: CASSTLDRGGTDTQYF; CDR3 DNA: TGTGCCAGCTCAACCCTGGACAGGGGCGGCACAGATACGCAGTATTTT
V gene: TRBV30; D gene: -; clone size: -; J gene: TRBJ1-1; CDR3 protein: CAWSPYRNTEAFF; CDR3 DNA: TGTGCCTGGAGCCCCTACAGGAACACTGAAGCTTTCTTT
V gene: TRBV20-1; D gene: -; clone size: -; J gene: TRBJ1-2; CDR3 protein: CSEERIYGYTF; CDR3 DNA: TGCAGTGAAGAGAGGATCTATGGCTACACCTTC
V gene: TRBV6-1; D gene: -; clone size: -; J gene: TRBJ1-3; CDR3 protein: CASSELNTIYF; CDR3 DNA: TGTGCCAGCAGTGAACTAAACACCATATATTTT
V gene: TRBV13; D gene: -; clone size: -; J gene: TRBJ2-7; CDR3 protein: CASSLGRALSYEQYF; CDR3 DNA: TGTGCCAGCAGCTTAGGCAGGGCCCTCTCCTACGAGCAGTACTTC